Listed here are 17 T cell receptor beta chains from one sample, sequenced in a study of response to subunit inactivated influenza vaccine. TCRdb ran MiXCR on the RT-PCR reads and lists one entry per CDR3 protein. The repertoire has hundreds of thousands of distinct CDR3 sequences, 7.6% of them found once; the top ten carry 10% to 15%. This specimen consisted of PBMCs from blood, obtained less than 30 months after vaccination. All receptors derive from a man aged 45-69 years who received an inactivated influenza vaccine.

The CDR3 DNA sequence: TGTGCCTGGACCGAGGGGACGGGCAGGAGAGGAGGCTACACCTTC. It specifies CAWTEGTGRRGGYTF. The chain recombines TRBV30 with TRBJ1-2, with a weak D call TRBD1 (5 bases). Germline V gene lookup returns CDR1 GTSNPN and CDR2 SVGIG (reference sequence). Trimming pared 4 bases from V and 8 bases from J, leaving 23 bases between. This CDR3 spans 15 amino acids.

Regarding this clonotype: A much larger clone differs by one base, so this may be a read error. The gene calls are TRBV10-3 and TRBJ2-2; the D gene could be TRBD1 or TRBD2 (5 bases each). Germline CDR1 is ENHRY and CDR2 is SYGVKD. V gave up 9 bases and J gave up 3 bases, with 8 bases separating them. CDR3 size: 12 residues. The CDR3 nucleotides read TGTGCCATGGGACCGTACACCGGGGAGCTGTTTTTT. Amino acid sequence: CAMGPYTGELFF.

The sample holds a few counts of this clonotype. V gene TRBV27 combines with J gene TRBJ2-6; no clear D. V was trimmed by 2 bases and J by 4 bases, leaving 9 bases between them. Germline V gene lookup returns CDR1 MNHEY and CDR2 SMNVEV (reference sequence). The CDR3 is 15 residues long. CDR3 sequence reads: CASSLMIGGANVLTF. In DNA, the CDR3 is TGTGCCAGCAGTTTAATGATAGGGGGGGCCAACGTCCTGACTTTC.

The table lists this clonotype with many counts. The gene calls are TRBV4-1 and TRBJ1-2; D perhaps matches TRBD1 (6 bases). Trimming removed 1 base at V and 6 bases at J, with 18 bases between. Germline V lookup: CDR1 MGHRA, CDR2 YSYEKL. The CDR3 covers 16 residues. The DNA for the CDR3 is TGCGCCAGCAGCCAAGGAGGGGGGGCGGTAATCAATGGCTACACCTTC. It is translated as CASSQGGGAVINGYTF.

This clonotype was seen a few times. The chain uses TRBV10-3 and TRBJ2-7, with TRBD1 identical over 7 bases. The CDR3 length is 11 residues. V lost 4 bases to trimming and J lost 7 bases; unmatched junction nucleotides: 1. Germline loops: CDR1 ENHRY, CDR2 SYGVKD. The CDR3 nucleotides are TGTGCCATCAGTGGGGACAGAGAGCAGTACTTC. It is translated as CAISGDREQYF.

The chain has TRBV15 and TRBJ2-1; 9 positions match TRBD2. Trimming removed 4 bases from V and 1 base from J; junction bases left unmatched: 2. Germline CDR1 LNHNV, CDR2 YYDKDF (reference sequence). CDR3 size: 15 residues. CDR3 bases: TGTGCCACCAGCACCGCGGGAGGGTCCTACAATGAGCAGTTCTTC. Translation gives CATSTAGGSYNEQFF.

There are a few counts of this clonotype. J is TRBJ2-1 and V is TRBV12-3 or TRBV12-4, with TRBD2 matching over 14 bases. Losses at the gene ends were 6 bases for V and 7 bases for J; bases not matched to a gene: 11. The CDR3 runs 17 residues. The CDR3 DNA reads TGTGCCAGCAGGTCAAACCCCGGACTAGCGGGAGGTAATGAGCAGTTCTTC. Protein: CASRSNPGLAGGNEQFF.

This chain joins TRBV11-2 and TRBJ2-1, with TRBD2 matching over 12 bases. Looked up from germline, CDR1 is SGHAT and CDR2 is FQNNGV. The length of the CDR3 is 19 residues. V lost 8 bases and J lost 2; bases outside the gene matches: 16. CDR3 nucleotide sequence: TGTGCCAGCCGCGGATCTAGCGGGGGGGCCCTAAGGCCCTACAATGAGCAGTTCTTC. Translated: CASRGSSGGALRPYNEQFF.

CDR3 sequence reads: CASTHGGRGLTDTQYF. The DNA for the CDR3 is TGTGCCAGCACCCACGGGGGCAGGGGGCTTACAGATACGCAGTATTTT. The chain links TRBV7-2 to TRBJ2-3, with 8 bases identical to TRBD1. This CDR3 is built from 16 residues. Per germline, CDR1 SGHTA and CDR2 FQGNSA. Unmatched junction bases numbered 12, after V lost 7 bases and J lost 3 bases.

This clonotype has ten or more counts. J is TRBJ1-1 and V is TRBV11-3; D is uncertain. The CDR3 consists of 13 residues. Germline assignment: CDR1 SGHNT and CDR2 YENEEA. Trimming cost V 3 bases and J 3 bases, with 8 bases left between them. CDR3 nucleotides: TGTGCCAGCAGCTTGTCGGTGGACACTGAAGCTTTCTTT. The encoded protein is CASSLSVDTEAFF.

This clonotype occurred a few times. The genes are TRBV7-2 and TRBJ1-5; D uncertain. This CDR3 region has 13 residues. From germline, CDR1 is SGHTA and CDR2 FQGNSA. Trimming took off 5 bases at V and 8 bases at J, with 13 bases between the two ends. The CDR3 region has the DNA TGTGCCAGCAGCACGAATAACCTCGAGCCCCAGCATTTT. It specifies CASSTNNLEPQHF.

This clonotype was counted many times. The gene calls are TRBV25-1 and TRBJ2-3, with 7 positions matching TRBD2. The CDR3 consists of 19 residues. CDR1 is MGHDK and CDR2 is SYGVNS in the germline V gene. The V and J ends lost 5 bases and 0 bases, in that order; junction bases with no gene match: 17. CDR3 protein: CASSTLRATSELSTDTQYF. The CDR3 bases are TGTGCCAGCAGTACCCTAAGGGCAACTAGCGAACTGAGCACAGATACGCAGTATTTT.

CDR3 residues: CASSLPGTTYEQYF. The CDR3, as DNA: TGCGCCAGCAGCTTGCCGGGGACAACGTACGAGCAGTACTTC. V gene TRBV5-1 combines with J gene TRBJ2-7, with D possibly matching TRBD1 (6 bases). CDR3 length equals 14 residues. Between the trimmed V and J ends, which lost 1 base and 4 bases, there was a span of 12 bases. CDR1 is SGHRS and CDR2 is YFSETQ in the germline V gene.

The table lists this clonotype with many counts. CDR3 nucleotide sequence: TGTGCCAGCAGCCACACCGGGAAGAACACCGGGGAGCTGTTTTTT. Protein product: CASSHTGKNTGELFF. The gene calls are TRBV7-9 and TRBJ2-2; a weak D match, TRBD2 (5 bases). Germline V CDR1 and CDR2: SEHNR, FQNEAQ (reference sequence). This CDR3 is 15 amino acids long. Trimming shortened V by 5 bases and J by 1 base, and 11 bases separated the two germline ends.

A few counts support this clonotype. The rearrangement joins TRBV3-1 to TRBJ2-1; no clear D gene. The CDR3 spans 11 residues. From germline, CDR1 is LGHDT and CDR2 YNNKEL (reference sequence). V was clipped by 8 bases and J by 4 bases, with 6 bases between them. CDR3 sequence: CASAGYNEQFF. The CDR3 coding sequence is TGTGCCAGCGCCGGGTACAATGAGCAGTTCTTC.

The rearrangement joins TRBV20-1 to TRBJ2-3, with 13 bases that match TRBD2. The length of the CDR3 is 16 residues. Germline values: CDR1 DFQATT, CDR2 SNEGSKA (reference sequence). Trimming at V came to 6 bases and at J to 0 bases, leaving 6 bases not matched to a gene. Here the CDR3 DNA reads TGCAGTGCCACAGGACTAGCGGGAGCGAGCACAGATACGCAGTATTTT. Translated, it gives CSATGLAGASTDTQYF.

This chain uses TRBV6-5 with TRBJ2-6; perhaps TRBD2 as D (6 bases). Germline V gene data show CDR1 as MNHEY and CDR2 as SVGAGI. The ends were cut back, 0 bases at V and 3 bases at J, with 12 bases in the middle. This CDR3 region has 17 residues. CDR3 protein: CASSYSIRGGGANVLTF. CDR3 in DNA: TGTGCCAGCAGTTACTCGATTAGGGGAGGTGGGGCCAACGTCCTGACTTTC.